This entry lists 20 T cell receptor beta chains sequenced from one sample in a study of T cell responses to AZD1222 COVID-19 vaccine. Assay used: immunoSEQ multiplex PCR; TCRdb lists only in-frame clones, some missing. This repertoire shows fewer than 70,000 clones, around three quarters found once; its top ten account for under 4.5%. This sample comprised peripheral blood, obtained 28 days after the second AZD1222 dose. These receptors originate from an adult who received the AZD1222 COVID-19 vaccine.

The V call is TRBV3-1 (or the pseudogene TRBV3-2), the J call TRBJ2-5; unclear D gene. This CDR3 is built from 12 residues. Between the trimmed V and J ends, which lost 8 bases and 5 bases, there was a span of 12 bases. Germline CDR1 and CDR2: LGHDT and YNNKEL (reference sequence). CDR3 DNA: TGTGCCAGCGGCTTTCCCGGGGAGACCCAGTACTTC. It codes for CASGFPGETQYF.

The CDR3 bases are TGTGCCAGCAGCTTAGATGGGGGAGTCTCTGGAAACACCATATATTTT. Translation gives CASSLDGGVSGNTIYF. The V gene is TRBV11-3, the J gene TRBJ1-3; D possibly corresponds to TRBD1 (5 bases). V lost 0 bases and J 0 bases, leaving 9 bases between the germline ends. CDR3 length: 16 residues. Germline V lookup: CDR1 SGHNT, CDR2 YENEEA.

The chain couples TRBV28 to TRBJ1-2; TRBD1 matches 10 bases. Germline CDR1 MDHEN, CDR2 SYDVKM. Trimming took 6 bases from V and 4 from J; bases not matched to a gene: 5. The CDR3 covers 14 residues. In nucleotides, the CDR3 is TGTGCCAGCAGGGGGACAGGGGACAGCTATGGCTACACCTTC. This encodes CASRGTGDSYGYTF.

This chain uses TRBV20-1 with TRBJ2-5; D is ambiguous. Trimming stripped 3 bases from V and 5 bases from J, with 7 bases between. From germline, CDR1 is DFQATT and CDR2 SNEGSKA (reference sequence). This CDR3 contains 11 residues. The CDR3 sequence: CSARPRETQYF. The CDR3 DNA reads TGCAGTGCTAGGCCCCGGGAGACCCAGTACTTC.

The rearrangement uses TRBV11-2 and TRBJ2-2, with D perhaps given as TRBD1 or TRBD2 (6 bases each). Germline lookup yields CDR1 SGHAT and CDR2 FQNNGV. Trimming took off 3 bases at V and 5 bases at J, with 13 bases between the two ends. This CDR3 contains 15 residues. The CDR3 loop is CASSLSGGRTGELFF. CDR3 nucleotides: TGTGCCAGCAGCTTGAGTGGGGGGCGGACCGGGGAGCTGTTTTTT.

The chain uses TRBV10-3 and TRBJ1-5, with unresolved D. V lost 2 bases and J 2 bases, leaving 13 bases between the germline ends. The CDR3 is 16 amino acids. Germline CDR1 and CDR2: ENHRY and SYGVKD. The CDR3 region is CAISEAGGNGNQPQHF. The CDR3 DNA reads TGTGCCATCAGTGAGGCTGGAGGGAACGGCAATCAGCCCCAGCATTTT.

This chain connects TRBV7-2 to TRBJ2-3; 7 bases agree with TRBD2. CDR1 is SGHTA and CDR2 is FQGNSA in the germline V gene. This CDR3 contains 16 residues. The ends lost 5 bases at V and 11 bases at J; junction bases unmatched: 19. CDR3 region: CASSRGGVGLDEGQYF. The CDR3 bases are TGTGCCAGCAGCCGGGGAGGGGTGGGCCTGGACGAGGGGCAGTATTTT.

This chain uses TRBV2 with TRBJ1-4; 7 nucleotides agree with TRBD1. The CDR3 runs 12 residues. The trim removed 7 bases at V and 7 bases at J, leaving 3 bases unmatched. Per the germline V gene, CDR1 is SNHLY and CDR2 is FYNNEI. CDR3 loop: CASTTGFEKLFF. The CDR3, as DNA: TGTGCCAGCACGACAGGGTTTGAAAAACTGTTTTTT.

On this clone itself: One junction end does not reproduce the germline sequence, and a read error may be involved. The chain has TRBV2 and TRBJ2-5; D is unresolved. Germline V gene sequence: CDR1 SNHLY, CDR2 FYNNEI. The CDR3 sequence is 11 residues long. The CDR3 loop is CASKDQEAQYF. The CDR3 region has the DNA TGTGCCAGCAAGGATCAAGAGGCCCAGTACTTC.

The V and J genes are TRBV7-9 and TRBJ2-7; D gene ambiguous. The CDR3 length is 14 residues. Germline V gives CDR1 SEHNR, CDR2 FQNEAQ (reference sequence). Trimming took off 1 base at V and 5 bases at J, with 12 bases between the two ends. CDR3 sequence reads: CASSLDAMWDEQYF. The CDR3 DNA reads as TGTGCCAGCAGCTTAGATGCCATGTGGGACGAGCAGTACTTC.

This chain links TRBV3-1 (or the pseudogene TRBV3-2) with TRBJ2-3; 11 positions agree with TRBD1. Germline-derived CDR1 and CDR2 are LGHDT and YNNKEL (reference sequence). The V and J ends lost 3 bases and 4 bases, in that order; junction bases with no gene match: 3. CDR3 length: 15 residues. Written as DNA, the CDR3 is TGTGCCAGCAGCCATGGACAGGGGGCCTCAGATACGCAGTATTTT. Its protein is CASSHGQGASDTQYF.

The gene calls are TRBV7-8 and TRBJ1-2; 12 bases agree with TRBD1. V shed 5 bases, J shed 7 bases, and the junction held 11 bases outside the gene matches. The germline V gene encodes CDR1 SGHVS and CDR2 FQNEAQ. This CDR3 comprises 16 residues. CDR3 bases: TGTGCCAGCAGCCCCCGACGGGGACAGGGGGCGCGTGGCTACACCTTC. It codes for CASSPRRGQGARGYTF. Combining the CDR3 with reference TRBV7-8 and TRBJ1-2 gives the whole variable domain GAGVSQSPRYKVAKRGQDVALRCDPISGHVSLFWYQQALGQGPEFLTYFQNEAQLDKSGLPSDRFFAERPEGSVSTLKIQRTQQEDSAVYLCASSPRRGQGARGYTFGSGTRLTVV.

The chain carries TRBV2 and TRBJ1-2; 7 nucleotides agree with TRBD1. The CDR3 is made up of 12 amino acids. Germline CDR1 is SNHLY and CDR2 is FYNNEI. Trimming cost V 9 bases and J 6 bases; bases outside gene matches: 7. The CDR3 loop reads CASETGLDGYTF. The DNA of the CDR3 is TGTGCCAGTGAGACAGGGTTGGATGGCTACACCTTC.

The rearrangement joins TRBV18 to TRBJ2-3; a possible D gene is TRBD1 (6 bases). V was pared by 10 bases and J by 3 bases, with 11 bases between. Per germline, CDR1 KGHSH and CDR2 LQKENI. The CDR3 contains 12 residues. The CDR3, as DNA: TGTGCCACCCAAGGGGGAACAGATACGCAGTATTTT. The encoded protein is CATQGGTDTQYF.

The chain uses TRBV5-4 and TRBJ1-2; TRBD1 matches 10 bases. Germline V gene data show CDR1 as SGHNT and CDR2 as YYREEE (reference sequence). The CDR3 contains 15 residues. The V segment lost 4 bases and the J segment 6 bases; nucleotides outside the gene matches: 9. As DNA, the CDR3 is TGTGCCAGCAGCGGCCGGGACAGGGGAGATAATGGCTACACCTTC. Its protein is CASSGRDRGDNGYTF.

The gene calls are TRBV5-1 and TRBJ2-1; 9 bases are shared with TRBD2. This CDR3 has 16 residues. With 3 bases clipped from V and 0 bases from J, the junction kept 4 bases outside the gene matches. The germline gives CDR1 SGHRS, CDR2 YFSETQ. DNA of the CDR3: TGCGCCAGCAGCTGGATTAGCGGGGGCTCCTACAATGAGCAGTTCTTC. It yields the protein CASSWISGGSYNEQFF. The full variable domain, completed using reference TRBV5-1 and TRBJ2-1, is KAGVTQTPRYLIKTRGQQVTLSCSPISGHRSVSWYQQTPGQGLQFLFEYFSETQRNKGNFPGRFSGRQFSNSRSEMNVSTLELGDSALYLCASSWISGGSYNEQFFGPGTRLTVL.

This rearrangement joins TRBV9 to TRBJ2-5; D remains unclear. V lost 3 bases, J lost 1 base, and 13 bases lay in between. The CDR3 totals 15 residues. Germline values: CDR1 SGDLS, CDR2 YYNGEE. The CDR3 nucleotides are TGTGCCAGCAGCGGGCGGAGCACCCTCCAAGAGACCCAGTACTTC. It codes for CASSGRSTLQETQYF. Complete variable domain (other parts from reference TRBV9 and TRBJ2-5): DSGVTQTPKHLITATGQRVTLRCSPRSGDLSVYWYQQSLDQGLQFLIQYYNGEERAKGNILERFSAQQFPDLHSELNLSSLELGDSALYFCASSGRSTLQETQYFGPGTRLLVL.

As to this clone: This sequence is one base from a far larger clone and is likely a read error. Other nucleotide sequences in the sample specify the same CDR3. V and J are TRBV7-3 and TRBJ2-6; D may be TRBD1 or TRBD2 (6 bases each). Trimming cost V 6 bases and J 3 bases, with 12 bases left between them. In germline, CDR1 is SGHTA, CDR2 FQGTGA. The CDR3 is made up of 15 amino acids. Written as DNA, the CDR3 is TGTGCCAGCAGTTCGGGGGCGGGTGGGGCCAACGTCCTGACTTTC. The encoded protein is CASSSGAGGANVLTF. Using reference TRBV7-3 and TRBJ2-6 for the parts outside the CDR3, the full variable domain is GAGVSQTPSNKVTEKGKYVELRCDPISGHTALYWYRQSLGQGPEFLIYFQGTGAADDSGLPNDRFFAVRPEGSVSTLKIQRTERGDSAVYLCASSSGAGGANVLTFGAGSRLTVL.

This chain uses TRBV5-1 with TRBJ1-4; maybe TRBD1 (6 bases). CDR1 and CDR2 from the germline V gene are SGHRS and YFSETQ. Trimming stripped 4 bases from V and 7 bases from J, with 17 bases between. CDR3 length equals 15 residues. The DNA for the CDR3 is TGCGCCAGCAGCCCACAGGGAACTTCGGCTGAAAAACTGTTTTTT. Residues: CASSPQGTSAEKLFF.

The chain uses TRBV7-9 and TRBJ2-5, with D unclear. Germline V gene data show CDR1 as SEHNR and CDR2 as FQNEAQ (reference sequence). This CDR3 comprises 13 residues. V was shortened by 3 bases and J by 7 bases, with 12 bases between the two germline ends. The CDR3 DNA reads TGTGCCAGCAGCTTTGACAACTCTGGGACCCAGTACTTC. Protein: CASSFDNSGTQYF.